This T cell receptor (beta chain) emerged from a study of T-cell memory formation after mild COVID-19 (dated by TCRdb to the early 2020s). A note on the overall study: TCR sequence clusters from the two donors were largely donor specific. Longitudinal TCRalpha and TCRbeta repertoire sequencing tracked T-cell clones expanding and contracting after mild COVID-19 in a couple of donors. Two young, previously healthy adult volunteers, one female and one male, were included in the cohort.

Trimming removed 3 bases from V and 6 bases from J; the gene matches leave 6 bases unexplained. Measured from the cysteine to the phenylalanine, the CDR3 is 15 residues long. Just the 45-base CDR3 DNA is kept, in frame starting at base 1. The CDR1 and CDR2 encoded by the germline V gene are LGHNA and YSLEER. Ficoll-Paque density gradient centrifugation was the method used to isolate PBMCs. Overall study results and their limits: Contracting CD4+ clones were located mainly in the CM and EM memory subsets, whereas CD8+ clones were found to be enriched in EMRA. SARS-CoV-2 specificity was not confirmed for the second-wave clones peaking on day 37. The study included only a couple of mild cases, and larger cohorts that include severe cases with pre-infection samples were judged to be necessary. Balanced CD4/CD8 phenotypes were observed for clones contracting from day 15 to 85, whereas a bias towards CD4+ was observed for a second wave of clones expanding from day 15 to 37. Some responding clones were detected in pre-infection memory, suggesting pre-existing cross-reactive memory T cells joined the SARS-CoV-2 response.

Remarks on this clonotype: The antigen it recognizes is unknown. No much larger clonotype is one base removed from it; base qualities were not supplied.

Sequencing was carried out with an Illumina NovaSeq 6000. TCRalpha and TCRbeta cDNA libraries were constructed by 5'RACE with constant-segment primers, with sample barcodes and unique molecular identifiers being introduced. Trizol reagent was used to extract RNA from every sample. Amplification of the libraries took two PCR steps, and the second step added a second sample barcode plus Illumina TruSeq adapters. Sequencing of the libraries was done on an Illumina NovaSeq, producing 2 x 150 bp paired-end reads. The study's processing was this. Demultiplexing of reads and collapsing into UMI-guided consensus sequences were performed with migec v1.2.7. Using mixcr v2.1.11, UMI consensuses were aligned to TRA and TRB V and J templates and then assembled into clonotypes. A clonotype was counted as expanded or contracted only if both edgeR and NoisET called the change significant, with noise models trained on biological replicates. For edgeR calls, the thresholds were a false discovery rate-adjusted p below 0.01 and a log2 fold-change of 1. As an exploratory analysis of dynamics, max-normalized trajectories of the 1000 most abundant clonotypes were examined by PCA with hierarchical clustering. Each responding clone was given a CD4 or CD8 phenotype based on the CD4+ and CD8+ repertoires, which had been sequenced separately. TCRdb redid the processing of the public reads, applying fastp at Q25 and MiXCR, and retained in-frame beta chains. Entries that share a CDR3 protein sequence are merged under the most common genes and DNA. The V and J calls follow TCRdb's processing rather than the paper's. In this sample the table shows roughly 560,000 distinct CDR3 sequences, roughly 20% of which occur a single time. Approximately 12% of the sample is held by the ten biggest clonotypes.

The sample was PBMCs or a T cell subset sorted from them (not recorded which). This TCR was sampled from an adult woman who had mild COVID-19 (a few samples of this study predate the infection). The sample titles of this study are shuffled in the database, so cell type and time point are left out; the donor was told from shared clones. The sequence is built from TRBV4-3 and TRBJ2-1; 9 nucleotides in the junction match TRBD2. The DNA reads TGCGCCAGCAGCCAGTTAGCGGGAGAAGGCAATGAGCAGTTCTTC. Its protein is CASSQLAGEGNEQFF.